The entry that follows covers one T cell receptor beta chain sequence. The sample belongs to a study of blood T cell repertoires in COVID-19. Study in general: Researchers got acute and convalescent COVID-19 samples from the United States, Italy and Spain. The cDNA or gDNA used as material had been derived from T cells, B-cell-depleted T cells, or PBMCs.

The germline V gene encodes CDR1 LNHDA and CDR2 SQIVND (reference sequence). The CDR3 is 16 amino acids. Between the trimmed V and J ends, which lost 7 bases and 2 bases, there was a span of 21 bases. In the source study's methods: Cell counts per sample came from amplifying reference gene primers. Sequenced by immunoSEQ multiplex PCR; TCRdb stores in-frame clones only, minus some. V and J calls and clone size come straight from that table; D and trimming were deduced from the DNA. This sample has about 65,000 clones; over 85% occur once, and the top ten carry roughly 1.2%. The origin of this receptor is a man between 60 and 70 years old with acute or convalescent COVID-19. The V call is TRBV19, the J call TRBJ2-7, with D possibly being TRBD2 (6 bases). The sample taken for sequencing was peripheral blood. The CDR3 DNA follows: TGTGCCAGTATCGGGGTGGGAGGTTCTTCCCCCTACGAGCAGTACTTC. Translated: CASIGVGGSSPYEQYF.